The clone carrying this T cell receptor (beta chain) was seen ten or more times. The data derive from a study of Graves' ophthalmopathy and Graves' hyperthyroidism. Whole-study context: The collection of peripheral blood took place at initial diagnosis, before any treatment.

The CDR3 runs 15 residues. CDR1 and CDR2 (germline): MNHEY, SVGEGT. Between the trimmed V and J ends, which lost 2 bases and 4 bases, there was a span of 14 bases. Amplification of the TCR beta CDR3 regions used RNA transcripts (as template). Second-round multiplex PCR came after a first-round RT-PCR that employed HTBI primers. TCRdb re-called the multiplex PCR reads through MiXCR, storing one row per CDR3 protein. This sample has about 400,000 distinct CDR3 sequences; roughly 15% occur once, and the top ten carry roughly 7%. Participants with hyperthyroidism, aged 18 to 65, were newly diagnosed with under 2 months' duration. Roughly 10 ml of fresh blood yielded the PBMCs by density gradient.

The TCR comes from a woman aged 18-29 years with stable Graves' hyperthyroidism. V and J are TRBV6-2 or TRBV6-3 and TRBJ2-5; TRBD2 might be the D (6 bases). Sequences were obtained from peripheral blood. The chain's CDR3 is CASSYRGTEGETQYF. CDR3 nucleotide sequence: TGTGCCAGCAGTTACCGGGGGACGGAAGGAGAGACCCAGTACTTC.